The 9 T cell receptor beta chains listed next were all sequenced from one sample in a study of OX40 agonist ivuxolimab in advanced cancers. Using immunoSEQ multiplex PCR, the repertoire was profiled, and TCRdb retains in-frame clones only, with some absent. The data hold 84,000 or so clones, with 85% to 95% observed a single time. Specimen: CD4+ or CD8+ T cells sorted from blood, collected in a trial of the OX40 agonist ivuxolimab. All receptors derive from an adult with an advanced solid tumor such as melanoma, head and neck, liver or kidney cancer.

The rearrangement uses TRBV5-4 and TRBJ2-1; 15 bases fit TRBD2. Germline V gene data show CDR1 as SGHNT and CDR2 as YYREEE (reference sequence). The CDR3 length is 18 residues. Trimming removed 3 bases from V and 5 bases from J; junction bases left unmatched: 9. The CDR3 DNA reads as TGTGCCAGCAGCTACGGACTAGCGGGGGGGCCCAACCACAATGAGCAGTTCTTC. This gives the protein CASSYGLAGGPNHNEQFF.

This clone was recorded a few times. The V and J genes are TRBV7-9 and TRBJ2-5; D unresolved. This CDR3 comprises 13 residues. CDR1 is SEHNR and CDR2 is FQNEAQ in the germline V gene (reference sequence). V was trimmed by 5 bases and J by 5 bases, leaving 12 bases between them. The CDR3 loop reads CASSPPAIETQYF. CDR3 bases: TGTGCCAGCAGCCCCCCAGCGATCGAGACCCAGTACTTC.

This chain connects TRBV5-8 to TRBJ2-7; D is uncertain. The CDR3 has 13 amino acids. Germline V lookup: CDR1 SGHTS, CDR2 YDEGEE. The V and J ends lost 0 bases and 3 bases respectively, with 7 bases between them. Here the CDR3 DNA reads TGTGCCAGCAGCTTGGGAGGTGGCTACGAGCAGTACTTC. This codes for CASSLGGGYEQYF.

This clone has a handful of counts. The chain links TRBV7-9 to TRBJ1-5; D call uncertain. The CDR3 spans 14 residues. Germline CDR1 is SEHNR and CDR2 is FQNEAQ (reference sequence). Trimming shortened V by 5 bases and J by 9 bases, and 17 bases separated the two germline ends. DNA for the CDR3: TGTGCCAGCAGCGATGACACGAAGCTTGGGCCCCAGCATTTT. Its translation: CASSDDTKLGPQHF.

V gene TRBV6-5 combines with J gene TRBJ2-1; D not certain. Germline lookup yields CDR1 MNHEY and CDR2 SVGAGI. This CDR3 contains 15 residues. The V and J ends lost 6 bases and 2 bases respectively, with 14 bases between them. CDR3 sequence: CASSPYWSPYNEQFF. The CDR3 bases are TGTGCCAGCAGCCCCTATTGGTCCCCCTACAATGAGCAGTTCTTC.

The genes are TRBV11-1 and TRBJ2-7; TRBD1 agrees at 8 bases. CDR1 and CDR2 from the germline V gene are SGHAT and FQDESV (reference sequence). The CDR3 is made up of 15 amino acids. V lost 1 base to trimming and J lost 4 bases; unmatched junction nucleotides: 6. CDR3 sequence: CASSLEGRGPYEQYF. CDR3 DNA: TGTGCCAGCAGCTTAGAGGGCAGGGGGCCGTACGAGCAGTACTTC. The variable domain in full, with the rest retrieved from reference TRBV11-1 and TRBJ2-7, is EAEVAQSPRYKITEKSQAVAFWCDPISGHATLYWYRQILGQGPELLVQFQDESVVDDSQLPKDRFSAERLKGVDSTLKIQPAELGDSAMYLCASSLEGRGPYEQYFGPGTRLTVT.

The chain couples TRBV30 to TRBJ1-3, with a tentative D call TRBD1 (5 bases). The CDR3 runs to 14 residues. V dropped 1 base and J dropped 0 bases, with 7 bases sitting between them. Germline loops: CDR1 GTSNPN, CDR2 SVGIG (reference sequence). CDR3 coding DNA: TGTGCCTGGAGTGAGGGGTTCTCTGGAAACACCATATATTTT. This gives the protein CAWSEGFSGNTIYF.

This rearrangement joins TRBV6-1 to TRBJ1-5; a possible D gene is TRBD1 (6 bases). This CDR3 comprises 12 residues. Trimming took off 7 bases at V and 5 bases at J, with 9 bases between the two ends. CDR1 and CDR2 from the germline V gene are MNHNS and SASEGT. CDR3 coding DNA: TGTGCCAGCAAGAGGGGGGATCAGCCCCAGCATTTT. It yields the protein CASKRGDQPQHF.

This clone was seen a single time. The chain links TRBV19 to TRBJ2-5, with TRBD2 as a possible D gene (6 bases). The CDR3 is made up of 11 amino acids. V was clipped by 3 bases and J by 7 bases, with 6 bases between them. The V gene's germline CDR1 is LNHDA and CDR2 SQIVND (reference sequence). CDR3 residues: CASSMEGTQYF. For the CDR3, the DNA is TGTGCCAGTAGTATGGAGGGGACCCAGTACTTC.